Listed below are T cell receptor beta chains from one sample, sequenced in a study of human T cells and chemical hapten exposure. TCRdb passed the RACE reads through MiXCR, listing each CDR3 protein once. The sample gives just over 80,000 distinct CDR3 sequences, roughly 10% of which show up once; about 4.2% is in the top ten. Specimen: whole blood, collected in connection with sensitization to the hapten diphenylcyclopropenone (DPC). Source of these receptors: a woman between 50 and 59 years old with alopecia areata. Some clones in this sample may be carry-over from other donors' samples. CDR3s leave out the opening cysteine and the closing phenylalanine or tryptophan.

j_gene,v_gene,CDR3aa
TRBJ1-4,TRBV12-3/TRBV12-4,ASSSSPWTGLNEKLF
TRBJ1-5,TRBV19,ASKGRGEYPNQPQH
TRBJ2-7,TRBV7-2,ASSPGGVHSYEQY
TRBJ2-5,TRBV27,ASSFQTGGETQY
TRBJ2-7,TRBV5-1,ASSLETGSEQY
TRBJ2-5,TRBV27,ASSTLAGGETQY
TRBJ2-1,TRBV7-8,ASNAEVDRSDNEQF
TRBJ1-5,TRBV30,AWTPGESSRNQPQH
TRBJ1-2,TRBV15,ATSSINFLRGDYGYT
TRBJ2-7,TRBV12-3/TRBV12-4,ASSTVGRSYEQY
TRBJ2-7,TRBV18,ASSTDRVYEQY
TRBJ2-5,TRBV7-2,ASSSQASGTQETQY
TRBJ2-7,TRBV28,ASSSGTSSSYEQY
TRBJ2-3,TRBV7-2,ASRGGRGGQGDTQY
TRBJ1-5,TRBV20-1,SASGGSNQPQH
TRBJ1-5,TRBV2,AGRALGDQPQH
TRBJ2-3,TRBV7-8,ASSLAWTGNQDTQY
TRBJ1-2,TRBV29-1,SVEVRGGLRRDGYT
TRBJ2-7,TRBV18,ASSPDSLFYEQY
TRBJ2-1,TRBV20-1,SATPSYNEQF
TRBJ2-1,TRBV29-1,SGSSGHEQF
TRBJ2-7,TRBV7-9,ASSRSQGQGSPYEQY